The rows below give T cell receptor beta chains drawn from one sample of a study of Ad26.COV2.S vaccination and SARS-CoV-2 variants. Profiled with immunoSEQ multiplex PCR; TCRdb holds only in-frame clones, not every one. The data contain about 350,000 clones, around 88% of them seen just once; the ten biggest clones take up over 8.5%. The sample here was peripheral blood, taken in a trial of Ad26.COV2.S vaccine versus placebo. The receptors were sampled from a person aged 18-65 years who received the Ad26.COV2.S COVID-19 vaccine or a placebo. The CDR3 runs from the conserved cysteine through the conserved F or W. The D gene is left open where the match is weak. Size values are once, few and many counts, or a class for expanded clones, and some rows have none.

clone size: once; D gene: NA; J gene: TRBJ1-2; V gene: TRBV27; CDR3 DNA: TGTGCCAGCAGTTTAAGGGGCGCCGGCTATGGCTACACCTTC; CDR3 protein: CASSLRGAGYGYTF
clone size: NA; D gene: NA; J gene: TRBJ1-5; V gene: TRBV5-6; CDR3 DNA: TGTGCCAGCAGCTTGGGCCACAATATTCAAGCGCCCCAGCATTTT; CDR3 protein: CASSLGHNIQAPQHF
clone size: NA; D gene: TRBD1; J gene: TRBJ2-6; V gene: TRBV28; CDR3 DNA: TGTGCCAGCAGTCCACTCACAGGGGCTTCAGGGGCCAACGTCCTGACTTTC; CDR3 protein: CASSPLTGASGANVLTF
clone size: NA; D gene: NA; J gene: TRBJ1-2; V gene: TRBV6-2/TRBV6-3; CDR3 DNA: TGTGCCAGCAGTTACTTGACAGGAGAAAGAGACTATGGCTACACCTTC; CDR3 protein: CASSYLTGERDYGYTF
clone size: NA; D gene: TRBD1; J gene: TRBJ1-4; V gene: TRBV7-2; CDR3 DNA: TGTGCCAGCAGCTTAAGGAATGGACAGGGCGATGAAAAACTGTTTTTT; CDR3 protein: CASSLRNGQGDEKLFF
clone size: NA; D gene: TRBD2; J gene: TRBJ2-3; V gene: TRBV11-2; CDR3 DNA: TGTGCCAGCAGCCCAGGACTAGCGGGATTTTTTGGGGTAGTTACGCAGTATTTT; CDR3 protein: CASSPGLAGFFGVVTQYF
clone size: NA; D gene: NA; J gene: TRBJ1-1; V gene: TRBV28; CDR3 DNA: TGTGCCAGCACTCATGGGGCTGGAGGAGGCACTGAAGCTTTCTTT; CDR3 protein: CASTHGAGGGTEAFF
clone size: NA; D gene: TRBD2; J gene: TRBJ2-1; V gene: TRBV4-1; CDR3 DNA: TGCGCCAGCAGCCAAAGGCTAGCGGGGAACAATGAGCAGTTCTTC; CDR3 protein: CASSQRLAGNNEQFF
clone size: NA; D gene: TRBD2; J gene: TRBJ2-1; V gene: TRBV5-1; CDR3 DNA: TGCGCCAGCAGCTTGGTGCGCGGGAGCGGCAATGAGCAGTTCTTC; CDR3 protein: CASSLVRGSGNEQFF
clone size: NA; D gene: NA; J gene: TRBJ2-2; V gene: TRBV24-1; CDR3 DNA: TGTGCCACCAGTGATTTACACCGGGACGTGAACACCGGGGAGCTGTTTTTT; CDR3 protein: CATSDLHRDVNTGELFF
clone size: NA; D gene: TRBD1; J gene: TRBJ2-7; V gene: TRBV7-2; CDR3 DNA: TGTGCCAGCAGCTCCCCGGACAGGGACTACGAGCAGTACTTC; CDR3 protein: CASSSPDRDYEQYF